This T cell receptor (beta chain) was found in a study of beta chain features in type 1 diabetes. Broader study findings: TCRB CDR3s from Type 1 diabetes patients were moderately but significantly shorter in all four CD4+ subsets.

A note on this clone: As yet, its antigen is unknown.

The authors reverse transcribed all of the isolated RNA, so sequencing captured expressed TCRB transcripts. The data were produced by immunoSEQ multiplex PCR, yet TCRdb's version contains in-frame clones alone and is incomplete. The sample carries approximately 160,000 clones, almost 65% recorded once. V gave up 6 bases and J gave up 0 bases, with 14 bases separating them. CDR1 and CDR2 from the germline V gene are SQVTM and ANQGSEA. This CDR3 is 14 amino acids long. Sequencing was carried out using naive CD4+ T cells from blood. The TCR comes from a young man with type 1 diabetes. This chain uses TRBV29-1 with TRBJ1-1; D remains ambiguous. CDR3: CSVEDDKLNTEAFF. CDR3 nucleotide sequence: TGCAGCGTGGAGGACGACAAACTGAACACTGAAGCTTTCTTT.